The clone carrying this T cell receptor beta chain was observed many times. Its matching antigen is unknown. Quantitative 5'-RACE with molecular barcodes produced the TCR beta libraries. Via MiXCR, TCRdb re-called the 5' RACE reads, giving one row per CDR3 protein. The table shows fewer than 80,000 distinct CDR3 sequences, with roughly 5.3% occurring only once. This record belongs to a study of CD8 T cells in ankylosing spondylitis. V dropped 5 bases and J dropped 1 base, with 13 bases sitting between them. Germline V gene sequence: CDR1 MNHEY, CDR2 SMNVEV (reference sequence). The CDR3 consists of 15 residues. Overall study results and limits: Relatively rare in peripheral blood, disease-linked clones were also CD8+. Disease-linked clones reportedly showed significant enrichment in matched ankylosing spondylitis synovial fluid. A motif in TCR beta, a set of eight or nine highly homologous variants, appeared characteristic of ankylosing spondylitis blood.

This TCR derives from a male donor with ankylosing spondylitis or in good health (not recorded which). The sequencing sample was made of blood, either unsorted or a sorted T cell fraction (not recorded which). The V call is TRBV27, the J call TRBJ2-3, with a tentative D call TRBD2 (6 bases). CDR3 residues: CASSPGGVRTDTQYF. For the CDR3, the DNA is TGTGCCAGCAGTCCGGGCGGGGTACGCACAGATACGCAGTATTTT.